Listed below are T cell receptor beta chains from one sample, sequenced in a study of shared T cell receptors in the human thymus. Generated by immunoSEQ multiplex PCR, the TCRdb table keeps only in-frame clones and is missing some. Found here are under 850,000 clones, 88% of them singletons; the top ten hold roughly 0.0097%. The sample was also linked to a second study, of human thymus T cells.

Sequencing was performed on thymocytes. Every receptor here comes from a boy under three years old with a congenital heart defect. Both conserved end residues are part of each CDR3.

V	CDR3
TRBV6-5	CASRDRDTEAFF
TRBV29-1	CSVGRSGSTDTQYF
TRBV10-1	CASSGGLGSYNEQFF
TRBV2	CASPPILLSSYEQYF
TRBV9	CASSGRGIGTDTQYF
TRBV7-7	CASSESSVSYEQYF
TRBV27	CASGLGQGSTGELFF
TRBV7-6	CASSLADSTEAFF
TRBV27	CASKIRGGGQGNYGYTF
TRBV5-1	CASSLYSAGGSTDTEAFF
TRBV28	CASSHQGQPQHF
TRBV2	CASGTAFSYEQYF
TRBV30	CAWSPSGVCLAETQYF